Listed below are T cell receptor beta chains from one sample, sequenced in a study of human T cells and chemical hapten exposure. TCRdb used MiXCR to reprocess the RACE reads, holding one entry per CDR3 protein. The sample records over 100,000 distinct CDR3 sequences, 9% to 9.5% being singletons. This sample comprised whole blood, obtained in connection with sensitization to the hapten diphenylcyclopropenone (DPC). These receptors were obtained from a middle-aged woman with alopecia areata. Some clones in this sample may be carry-over from other donors' samples. Both conserved end residues are part of each CDR3. The D gene is left open where the match is weak. Size is omitted from some rows. Given values are once, few, many or a class for expanded clones.

TRBJ1-6 | . | . | TRBV30 | CAWSVGDSPLHF | TGTGCCTGGAGTGTTGGGGATTCACCCCTCCACTTT
TRBJ2-1 | many | TRBD2 | TRBV7-2 | CASSALAGGLSFF | TGTGCCAGCAGCGCCTTAGCGGGGGGTCTCTCCTTCTTC
TRBJ2-1 | few | TRBD2 | TRBV11-2 | CASSRGAGGALSYNEQFF | TGTGCCAGCAGCCGAGGGGCCGGGGGGGCTCTGTCCTACAATGAGCAGTTCTTC
TRBJ2-7 | . | . | TRBV18 | CASSPGSSSYEQYF | TGTGCCAGCTCACCAGGGTCGAGCTCCTACGAGCAGTACTTC
TRBJ2-5 | few | TRBD1 | TRBV5-1 | CASSHGEGGGLETQYF | TGCGCCAGCAGTCATGGAGAAGGGGGCGGTTTGGAGACCCAGTACTTC
TRBJ2-1 | many | . | TRBV12-5 | CASGSTLFGNEQFF | TGTGCTAGTGGTTCGACGTTGTTTGGCAATGAGCAGTTCTTC
TRBJ2-1 | . | . | TRBV29-1 | CSGRSNWNEQFF | TGCAGCGGCCGTTCTAATTGGAATGAGCAGTTCTTC
TRBJ2-3 | many | . | TRBV12-5 | CASGSASDTQYF | TGTGCTAGTGGTTCTGCCTCAGATACGCAGTATTTT
TRBJ2-6 | few | . | TRBV7-2 | CASSLAGGASGANVLTF | TGTGCCAGCAGCTTAGCGGGGGGCGCCTCTGGGGCCAACGTCCTGACTTTC
TRBJ2-3 | once | TRBD1 | TRBV29-1 | CSVWTGRRTDTQYF | TGCAGCGTTTGGACAGGGAGAAGAACAGATACGCAGTATTTT
TRBJ2-5 | few | TRBD1 | TRBV3-1 | CASSQGFGTGRETQYF | TGTGCCAGCAGCCAAGGATTTGGGACAGGGAGGGAGACCCAGTACTTC
TRBJ1-4 | many | . | TRBV6-6 | CASSPAEKLFF | TGTGCCAGCAGTCCGGCTGAAAAACTGTTTTTT
TRBJ2-6 | . | TRBD1 | TRBV9 | CASSEGTGYSGANVLTF | TGTGCCAGCAGCGAGGGGACAGGATACTCTGGGGCCAACGTCCTGACTTTC
TRBJ1-2 | many | TRBD1 | TRBV5-1 | CASSLVVTGEDGYTF | TGCGCCAGCAGCTTGGTGGTAACAGGGGAGGATGGCTACACCTTC
TRBJ1-6 | many | . | TRBV6-2/TRBV6-3 | CASKPKAGPNSPLHF | TGTGCCAGCAAACCCAAAGCAGGGCCGAATTCACCCCTCCACTTT
TRBJ1-5 | many | . | TRBV5-1 | CASSLGTGQPQHF | TGCGCCAGCAGCTTAGGGACGGGACAGCCCCAGCATTTT
TRBJ2-5 | . | . | TRBV10-3 | CAISSETPYQETQYF | TGTGCCATCAGTTCCGAGACACCGTACCAAGAGACCCAGTACTTC
TRBJ1-3 | many | TRBD1 | TRBV9 | CASSASLNPYDRGPLNTIYF | TGTGCCAGCAGCGCCTCACTAAACCCCTACGACAGGGGCCCGTTGAACACCATATATTTT
TRBJ2-3 | . | . | TRBV29-1 | CSADLHLGDTQYF | TGCAGCGCCGACCTTCACCTGGGAGATACGCAGTATTTT
TRBJ2-1 | few | . | TRBV2 | CASSEIPGMGNEQFF | TGTGCCAGCAGTGAAATCCCAGGGATGGGCAATGAGCAGTTCTTC
TRBJ2-5 | many | TRBD2 | TRBV4-3 | CASSQDLAGGRETQYF | TGCGCCAGCAGCCAAGATTTGGCGGGGGGGCGAGAGACCCAGTACTTC
TRBJ2-1 | . | TRBD2 | TRBV7-2 | CASRASGGANNEQFF | TGTGCCAGCAGAGCCAGCGGGGGGGCCAACAATGAGCAGTTCTTC
TRBJ2-3 | few | . | TRBV7-9 | CASSLETDTQYF | TGTGCCAGCAGCTTAGAAACAGATACGCAGTATTTT
TRBJ1-5 | few | TRBD1 | TRBV12-3/TRBV12-4 | CASSPGGGHQPQHF | TGTGCCAGCAGCCCAGGGGGCGGACATCAGCCCCAGCATTTT
TRBJ1-1 | many | TRBD1 | TRBV6-2/TRBV6-3 | CASSYSEGAEYENTEAFF | TGTGCCAGCAGTTACTCGGAGGGGGCTGAATACGAGAACACTGAAGCTTTCTTT
TRBJ1-2 | few | . | TRBV2 | CASSESTSAVLYGYTF | TGTGCCAGCAGTGAATCGACCAGTGCGGTCCTCTATGGCTACACCTTC
TRBJ1-2 | medium-sized | . | TRBV28 | CALLRDGGEGYGYTF | TGTGCCCTCCTTAGGGACGGGGGAGAAGGCTATGGCTACACCTTC
TRBJ2-5 | many | . | TRBV6-2/TRBV6-3 | CASSSPPTSQETQYF | TGTGCCAGCAGTTCCCCCCCGACAAGCCAAGAGACCCAGTACTTC